Shown below are 21 T cell receptor beta chains from a single sample sequenced in a study of T cell changes during pregnancy in multiple sclerosis. Generated by immunoSEQ multiplex PCR, the TCRdb table keeps only in-frame clones and is missing some. The repertoire has roughly 52,000 clones, 75% to 90% of them found once; the top ten carry 0.45% to 0.65%. Specimen: CD4+ T cells from peripheral blood mononuclear cells, collected in the first trimester of pregnancy. The receptors stem from a female donor with multiple sclerosis, enrolled in a pregnancy study.

The chain has TRBV2 and TRBJ1-4; D may be TRBD1 (6 bases). Germline V gene lookup returns CDR1 SNHLY and CDR2 FYNNEI. The CDR3 is made up of 12 amino acids. V shed 5 bases and J shed 7 bases, with 8 bases lying between them. CDR3 sequence reads: CASSWTAEKLFF. CDR3 bases: TGTGCCAGCAGTTGGACAGCTGAAAAACTGTTTTTT.

V is TRBV21-1 and J is TRBJ1-6. TRBV21-1 is labeled a pseudogene. This CDR3 spans 15 amino acids. DNA of the CDR3: TGTGCCAGCGGAAAGGGAGGACCTCCTGGGTCACCCCTCCACTTT. Protein: CASGKGGPPGSPLHF.

The chain recombines TRBV5-1 with TRBJ2-7, with TRBD1 as a possible D gene (6 bases). CDR3 length: 15 amino acids. Trimming shortened V by 4 bases and J by 7 bases, and 21 bases separated the two germline ends. CDR1 SGHRS and CDR2 YFSETQ come from the germline V gene. CDR3 sequence: CASSRRTDGSREQYF. In DNA, the CDR3 is TGCGCCAGCAGCCGTCGGACAGATGGGTCGCGGGAGCAGTACTTC. Combining the CDR3 with reference TRBV5-1 and TRBJ2-7 gives the whole variable domain KAGVTQTPRYLIKTRGQQVTLSCSPISGHRSVSWYQQTPGQGLQFLFEYFSETQRNKGNFPGRFSGRQFSNSRSEMNVSTLELGDSALYLCASSRRTDGSREQYFGPGTRLTVT.

The chain uses TRBV5-8 and TRBJ2-1; the match to TRBD2 covers 9 bases. There are 14 residues in the CDR3. Germline CDR1 SGHTS, CDR2 YDEGEE. V lost 4 bases to trimming and J lost 5 bases; unmatched junction nucleotides: 4. CDR3 protein: CASSRLADHNEQFF. The CDR3 DNA reads TGTGCCAGCAGCCGACTAGCGGACCACAATGAGCAGTTCTTC. Variable domain in full (rest from reference TRBV5-8 and TRBJ2-1): EAGVTQSPTHLIKTRGQQATLRCSPISGHTSVYWYQQALGLGLQFLLWYDEGEERNRGNFPPRFSGRQFPNYSSELNVNALELEDSALYLCASSRLADHNEQFFGPGTRLTVL.

The chain links TRBV6-5 to TRBJ1-5, with D perhaps matching TRBD1 (6 bases). This CDR3 is 13 amino acids long. The germline V gene encodes CDR1 MNHEY and CDR2 SVGAGI. Between the trimmed V and J ends, which lost 6 bases and 5 bases, there was a span of 11 bases. The CDR3 reads CASSNNRDQPQHF. The CDR3 region has the DNA TGTGCCAGCAGCAACAACAGGGATCAGCCCCAGCATTTT.

This rearrangement joins TRBV2 to TRBJ2-5, with 8 bases that match TRBD2. Trimming removed 7 bases from V and 5 bases from J; junction bases left unmatched: 9. Germline CDR1 SNHLY, CDR2 FYNNEI. The CDR3 consists of 14 residues. DNA of the CDR3: TGTGCCAGCAAAACCGGGACTAGTTTGGAGACCCAGTACTTC. The encoded protein is CASKTGTSLETQYF.

The table lists this clone with a few counts. The chain employs TRBV27 and TRBJ2-1; 8 bases agree with TRBD2. Looked up from germline, CDR1 is MNHEY and CDR2 is SMNVEV (reference sequence). V lost 0 bases to trimming and J lost 9 bases; unmatched junction nucleotides: 10. The CDR3 totals 16 residues. CDR3 coding DNA: TGTGCCAGCAGTTTATCGGGACTAGTCTCGTTCAGTGAGCAGTTCTTC. Translation gives CASSLSGLVSFSEQFF.

The chain links TRBV2 to TRBJ2-1, with TRBD2 as a possible D gene (5 bases). The CDR3 contains 15 residues. V was clipped by 6 bases and J by 0 bases, with 12 bases between them. From germline, CDR1 is SNHLY and CDR2 FYNNEI. The CDR3 sequence: CASRQIGGSYNEQFF. The CDR3 coding sequence is TGTGCCAGCAGGCAAATAGGAGGCTCCTACAATGAGCAGTTCTTC.

CDR3 sequence reads: CASTQIDIQETQYF. In DNA form, the CDR3 reads TGTGCCAGCACCCAAATCGACATCCAAGAGACCCAGTACTTC. The chain carries TRBV7-8 and TRBJ2-5; no firm D call. The CDR3 loop spans 14 amino acids. V lost 7 bases and J lost 1, with 13 bases in between. The germline V gene has CDR1 SGHVS and CDR2 FQNEAQ.

The rearrangement links TRBV10-3 to TRBJ1-3; 9 positions agree with TRBD1. The germline V gene has CDR1 ENHRY and CDR2 SYGVKD. After removal of 11 bases from V and 3 bases from J, the junction contained 8 bases not matched to a gene. The CDR3 has 14 amino acids. CDR3 amino acids: CAVAGTGSGNTIYF. DNA of the CDR3: TGTGCCGTCGCCGGGACAGGGAGTGGAAACACCATATATTTT.

J is TRBJ2-7 and V is TRBV4-1, with 7 positions matching TRBD2. Trimming cost V 0 bases and J 5 bases; bases outside gene matches: 13. The CDR3 is 17 amino acids. In germline, CDR1 is MGHRA, CDR2 YSYEKL. CDR3 loop: CASSQDQGLSKDHEQYF. For the CDR3, the DNA is TGCGCCAGCAGCCAAGATCAGGGACTATCAAAGGACCACGAGCAGTACTTC.

This chain links TRBV2 with TRBJ1-6, with 8 bases fitting TRBD1. Germline CDR1 reads SNHLY; CDR2 reads FYNNEI. After removal of 2 bases from V and 7 bases from J, the junction contained 4 bases not matched to a gene. The length of the CDR3 is 15 residues. The CDR3 sequence: CASSESGTGNSPLHF. The CDR3 DNA reads TGTGCCAGCAGTGAAAGTGGGACAGGAAATTCACCCCTCCACTTT. The variable domain in full, with the rest retrieved from reference TRBV2 and TRBJ1-6, is EPEVTQTPSHQVTQMGQEVILRCVPISNHLYFYWYRQILGQKVEFLVSFYNNEISEKSEIFDDQFSVERPDGSNFTLKIRSTKLEDSAMYFCASSESGTGNSPLHFGNGTRLTVT.

DNA of the CDR3: TGTGCCAGCAGCTCGCTAGCGGGAGTATCCTACGAGCAGTACTTC. Translating gives CASSSLAGVSYEQYF. This chain connects TRBV7-2 to TRBJ2-7, with TRBD2 matching over 10 bases. Looked up from germline, CDR1 is SGHTA and CDR2 is FQGNSA. The CDR3 loop spans 15 amino acids. The V and J ends lost 4 bases and 1 base, in that order; junction bases with no gene match: 4.

This rearrangement joins TRBV5-4 to TRBJ1-2, with no clear D. This CDR3 is built from 13 residues. The germline V gene has CDR1 SGHNT and CDR2 YYREEE (reference sequence). V was trimmed by 3 bases and J by 0 bases, leaving 6 bases between them. The CDR3 protein is CASSSFANYGYTF. The CDR3 DNA reads as TGTGCCAGCAGCTCCTTCGCTAACTATGGCTACACCTTC.

The V gene is TRBV2, the J gene TRBJ1-1, with D hard to call. CDR1 is SNHLY, CDR2 FYNNEI, per germline. V lost 7 bases and J 6 bases, leaving 15 bases between the germline ends. The CDR3 contains 13 residues. CDR3 protein: CASKPTMEAEAFF. The CDR3 DNA sequence: TGTGCCAGCAAACCTACTATGGAGGCTGAAGCTTTCTTT.

The rearrangement links TRBV10-3 to TRBJ2-5; no firm D call. The germline V gene has CDR1 ENHRY and CDR2 SYGVKD. The CDR3 is made up of 14 amino acids. Trimming left V 8 bases short and J 2 bases short, with 15 bases between. Here the CDR3 reads CAIGRPGTQETQYF. The CDR3 DNA follows: TGTGCCATCGGCCGGCCGGGTACTCAAGAGACCCAGTACTTC.

The chain has TRBV5-1 and TRBJ1-6; 9 nucleotides match TRBD1. Germline V gene data show CDR1 as SGHRS and CDR2 as YFSETQ. With 0 bases clipped from V and 10 bases from J, the junction kept 5 bases outside the gene matches. The CDR3 sequence is 15 residues long. Here the CDR3 reads CASSLEWTGVSPLHF. CDR3 DNA: TGCGCCAGCAGCTTGGAGTGGACAGGGGTATCACCCCTCCACTTT. The full variable domain, its missing parts supplied by reference TRBV5-1 and TRBJ1-6, is KAGVTQTPRYLIKTRGQQVTLSCSPISGHRSVSWYQQTPGQGLQFLFEYFSETQRNKGNFPGRFSGRQFSNSRSEMNVSTLELGDSALYLCASSLEWTGVSPLHFGNGTRLTVT.

A single count supports this clone. V usage is TRBV10-3 and J usage is TRBJ2-5; 9 bases agree with TRBD1. This CDR3 spans 13 amino acids. Trimming removed 11 bases from V and 5 bases from J; junction bases left unmatched: 9. Germline CDR1 and CDR2: ENHRY and SYGVKD. CDR3 coding DNA: TGTGCCTCCAGAGGAGGACAGGGGGAGACCCAGTACTTC. The encoded protein is CASRGGQGETQYF.

The chain has TRBV30 and TRBJ1-2, with D possibly matching TRBD1 (6 bases). Trimming took 0 bases from V and 4 from J, leaving 15 bases between them. Germline lookup yields CDR1 GTSNPN and CDR2 SVGIG (reference sequence). The CDR3 is 15 residues long. In DNA form, the CDR3 reads TGTGCCTGGAGTGTAGCCAGGGGCTTTACCTATGGCTACACCTTC. It encodes CAWSVARGFTYGYTF.

The J gene is TRBJ1-1, the V gene TRBV6-1; D gene uncertain. The germline V gene encodes CDR1 MNHNS and CDR2 SASEGT. The CDR3 extends over 17 amino acids. V lost 2 bases and J lost 5, with 21 bases in between. In DNA form, the CDR3 reads TGTGCCAGCAGTGAATATTCATTGGGCCTTCTAACGACTGAAGCTTTCTTT. Translating it yields CASSEYSLGLLTTEAFF.

The chain has TRBV6-6 and TRBJ2-1; 11 nucleotides align to TRBD2. This CDR3 contains 16 residues. Trimming took 0 bases from V and 8 from J; bases not matched to a gene: 6. CDR1 is MNHNY, CDR2 SVGAGI, per germline (reference sequence). The CDR3 loop is CASSYSPLAGEDEQFF. Written as DNA, the CDR3 is TGTGCCAGCAGTTACTCCCCACTAGCGGGAGAGGATGAGCAGTTCTTC.